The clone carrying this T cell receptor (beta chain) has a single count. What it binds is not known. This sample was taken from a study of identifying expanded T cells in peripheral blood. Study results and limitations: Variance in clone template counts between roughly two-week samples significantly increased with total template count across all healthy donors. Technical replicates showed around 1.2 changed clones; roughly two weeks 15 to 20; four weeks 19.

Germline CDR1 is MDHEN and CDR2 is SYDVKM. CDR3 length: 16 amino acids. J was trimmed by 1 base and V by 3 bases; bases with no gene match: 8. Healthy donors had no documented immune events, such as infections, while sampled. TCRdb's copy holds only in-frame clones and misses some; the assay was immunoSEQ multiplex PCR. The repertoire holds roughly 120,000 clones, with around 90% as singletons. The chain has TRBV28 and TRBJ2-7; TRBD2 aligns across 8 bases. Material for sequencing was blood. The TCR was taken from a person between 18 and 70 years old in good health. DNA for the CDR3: TGTGCCAGCAGTTTCGAGCGGGAGTCGAGGTCCTACGAGCAGTACTTC. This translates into CASSFERESRSYEQYF. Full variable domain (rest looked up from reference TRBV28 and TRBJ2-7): DVKVTQSSRYLVKRTGEKVFLECVQDMDHENMFWYRQDPGLGLRLIYFSYDVKMKEKGDIPEGYSVSREKKERFSLILESASTNQTSMYLCASSFERESRSYEQYFGPGTRLTVT.